This T cell receptor (beta chain) originates from a study of OX40 agonist ivuxolimab in advanced cancers. Method: immunoSEQ multiplex PCR; TCRdb's copy keeps in-frame clones and lacks some. The sample shows roughly 60,000 clones, around 86% of them seen only once. This clone appeared a few times. Germline V gene data show CDR1 as MNHNY and CDR2 as SVGAGI (reference sequence). This CDR3 comprises 14 residues. Trimming took 6 bases from V and 5 from J; bases not matched to a gene: 4. Blood sampling was done at baseline, cycle 4 day 1, and cycle 7 day 1. The sample here was CD4+ or CD8+ T cells sorted from blood, taken in a trial of the OX40 agonist ivuxolimab. The TCR comes from an adult with an advanced solid tumor such as melanoma, head and neck, liver or kidney cancer. J is TRBJ1-5 and V is TRBV6-6, with 10 bases fitting TRBD1. DNA for the CDR3: TGTGCCAGCAGCCGAGGGACAGGGGATCAGCCCCAGCATTTT. This translates into CASSRGTGDQPQHF.